The rows below give T cell receptor beta chains drawn from one sample of a study of T cells in Graves' hyperthyroidism and ophthalmopathy. TCRdb recomputed calls from the multiplex PCR reads with MiXCR, one row per CDR3 protein. Of about 570,000 distinct CDR3 sequences listed, 46% are singletons. The sample consisted of peripheral blood or thyroid tissue (not recorded which). The receptors were sampled from an adult woman with Graves' disease, either hyperthyroidism or ophthalmopathy (not recorded which). CDR3s include the opening cysteine and the closing phenylalanine or tryptophan. Each record gives: clone size, D gene, CDR3 length, J gene, V gene, CDR3 DNA, CDR3 protein. A D gene is named only where the DNA matches it firmly. Size is omitted from some rows. Given values are once, few, many or a class for expanded clones.

size: many; D: .; length: 15; J: TRBJ1-2; V: TRBV20-1; DNA: TGCAGTGCTAGAGGTGGGGAGCTGACTAACTATGGCTACACCTTC; CDR3: CSARGGELTNYGYTF
size: .; D: .; length: 12; J: TRBJ2-5; V: TRBV20-1; DNA: TGCAGTGCTACCGGGGAGTTAGAGACCCAGTACTTC; CDR3: CSATGELETQYF
size: .; D: .; length: 15; J: TRBJ2-5; V: TRBV11-2; DNA: TGTGCCAGCAGCTTGCATCAGGGACTCGGGGAGACCCAGTACTTC; CDR3: CASSLHQGLGETQYF
size: once; D: .; length: 19; J: TRBJ2-6; V: TRBV7-9; DNA: TGTGCCAGCAGCTTAAGCCAGGGGGGCGTCATCTCTGGGGCCAACGTCCTGACTTTC; CDR3: CASSLSQGGVISGANVLTF
size: many; D: .; length: 10; J: TRBJ1-1; V: TRBV2; DNA: TGTGCCAGCAAGGGGTCTGAAGCTTTCTTT; CDR3: CASKGSEAFF
size: many; D: TRBD1; length: 15; J: TRBJ1-1; V: TRBV7-2; DNA: TGTGCCAGCAGCTTAGATTGGACAGGCCAATATGAAGCTTTCTTT; CDR3: CASSLDWTGQYEAFF
size: .; D: TRBD2; length: 14; J: TRBJ2-7; V: TRBV7-3; DNA: TGTGCCAGCAGTGTCCGACTAGCGTGGAACGAGCAGTACTTC; CDR3: CASSVRLAWNEQYF
size: .; D: .; length: 14; J: TRBJ2-7; V: TRBV15; DNA: TGTGCCACCAGCAGGGGATCGGCGACCTACGAGCAGTACTTC; CDR3: CATSRGSATYEQYF
size: .; D: .; length: 16; J: TRBJ1-4; V: TRBV7-9; DNA: TGTGCCAGCAGCCAAGAGGCAACAAGGGGGAATGAAAAACTGTTTTTT; CDR3: CASSQEATRGNEKLFF
size: .; D: .; length: 19; J: TRBJ2-2; V: TRBV9; DNA: TGTGCCAGCAGCGTAGGAGGGGGTCGGTACTATGGCTACACCGGGGAGCTGTTTTTT; CDR3: CASSVGGGRYYGYTGELFF
size: .; D: .; length: 13; J: TRBJ2-3; V: TRBV10-2; DNA: TGCGCCAGCAGGCCGGGACGCACAGATACGCAGTATTTT; CDR3: CASRPGRTDTQYF
size: few; D: TRBD1; length: 16; J: TRBJ1-1; V: TRBV5-1; DNA: TGCGCCAGCAGCTTGGCGCCCGGACAGGTGAACACTGAAGCTTTCTTT; CDR3: CASSLAPGQVNTEAFF